This T cell receptor (beta chain) was identified during a study of follicular helper T cells after annual influenza vaccination (TCRdb year 2017). About the study as a whole: Blood was collected on days 0, 7 and 28 after each seasonal influenza vaccination. To study recall of cTfh clones, some subjects were followed through successive annual vaccinations in the 2013-2014, 2014-2015 and 2015-2016 seasons. One week after vaccination, a second recruited cohort of approximately twelve subjects (Table S1) displayed a similar ICOS+CD38+ cTfh response. Six subjects had multi-year samples: four covered two vaccination seasons and two covered three seasons. The 2013-2014 samples were cryopreserved, while the 2015 samples were processed right after collection. Paper-wide results and their limitations: Day 7 ICOS+CD38+ clones were most often found later in ICOS-CD38- cTfh, suggesting that subset may serve as a memory reservoir. Rare clonotypes could not be sampled because productive TCRB sequences were recovered from only roughly 9-20% of the analyzed cells. With successive annual vaccinations, a recurrent oligoclonal ICOS+CD38+ cTfh response was recalled, and this response contained tetramer and AIM influenza-specific clonotypes. ICOS+CD38+ cTfh clonality correlated with the frequency of that population, and its change correlated with the change in circulating plasmablast frequency.

Comment on this clone: The antigen this receptor binds is unknown. No per-base quality is available; no much larger clone lies one base away.

The germline V gene supplies CDR1 LGHNA and CDR2 YSLEER. V is pared back by 2 bases and J by 1 base, with 16 bases lying between the germline termini. Spanning cysteine to phenylalanine, the CDR3 consists of 17 amino acids. Just CDR3 DNA is preserved here, 51 bases in frame from base 1. The time point tag for this specimen amounts to: 2014-2015 season, 7 days after vaccination. Seasonal inactivated influenza vaccine (Fluvarix) was administered to adults, and sorted blood CD4 subsets were tracked by TCRB sequencing before and after vaccination. To be eligible, subjects had to be community-dwelling and could not have received an influenza vaccine during the previous 6 months. Influenza vaccine contraindications, substance abuse, HIV/AIDS, active malignancy, immunomodulatory medication and active illness such as respiratory infection were included among the exclusion criteria. At each time point, about 35 to 100 mL of blood was collected. Circulating Tfh were defined as non-naive CD4+CXCR5+PD-1+ cells, and these cells were sorted into ICOS+CD38+ and ICOS-CD38- fractions. PBMC were isolated using Ficoll-Paque PLUS or SepMate separation. Before DNA was extracted, the cell subsets were sorted from PBMC using a BD FACS Aria.

Libraries were prepared through the immunoSEQ multiplex PCR assay. Adaptive Biotechnologies handled the TCRB amplification, library preparation, sequencing and preliminary bioinformatics at Survey level resolution. For TCRB sequencing, genomic DNA from the sorted cTfh populations was amplified by multiplex PCR. The original pipeline was this. Clonality was calculated in R as 1 minus normalized Shannon entropy, and the Gini index was calculated with the R package ineq. Overlap score was the summed counts of shared sequences divided by total counts of all sequences in both compared samples. The significance of shared clonotypes was tested with Fisher's exact test, assuming a theoretical repertoire of 10^7 TCRB sequences. TCRdb retrieved this table from immuneACCESS and kept in-frame rearrangements only. Not all clones are present; in checked studies, unresolved V genes account for under half, and no reason is known for the remainder. Clone size and the V and J calls come from that table; the DNA yielded D and trimming. Present in this sample are thousands of clones, roughly 80% of which were seen just once. The ten largest clones capture roughly 3.5% of the sample.

Material: CXCR5+ CD38- circulating T follicular helper cells from blood, obtained 7 days after influenza vaccination. The meaning of the sample's cell subset or site label: circulating Tfh, non-naive CD4+CXCR5+PD-1+ (ICOS+CD38+ or ICOS-CD38-). The source is an adult who received the influenza vaccine. The sequence joins TRBV4-3 to TRBJ2-3, and perhaps TRBD2 as D gene, on 5 matching bases. The CDR3 in this case is CASSQNSGGFGTDTQYF. The nucleotide sequence reads TGCGCCAGCAGCCAAAACAGCGGCGGGTTCGGCACAGATACGCAGTATTTT.